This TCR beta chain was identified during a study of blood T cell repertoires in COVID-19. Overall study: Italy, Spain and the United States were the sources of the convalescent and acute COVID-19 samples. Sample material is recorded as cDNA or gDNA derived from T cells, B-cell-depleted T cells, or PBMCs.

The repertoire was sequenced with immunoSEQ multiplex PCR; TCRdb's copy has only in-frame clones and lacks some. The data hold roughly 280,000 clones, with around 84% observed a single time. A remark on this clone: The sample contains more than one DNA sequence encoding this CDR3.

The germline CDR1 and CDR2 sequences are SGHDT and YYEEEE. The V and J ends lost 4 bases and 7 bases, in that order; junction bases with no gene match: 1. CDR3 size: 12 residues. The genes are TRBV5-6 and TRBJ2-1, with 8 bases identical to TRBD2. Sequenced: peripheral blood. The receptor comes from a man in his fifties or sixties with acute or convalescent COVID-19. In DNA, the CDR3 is TGTGCCAGCAGCCTAGCGGGTAATGAGCAGTTCTTC. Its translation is CASSLAGNEQFF.